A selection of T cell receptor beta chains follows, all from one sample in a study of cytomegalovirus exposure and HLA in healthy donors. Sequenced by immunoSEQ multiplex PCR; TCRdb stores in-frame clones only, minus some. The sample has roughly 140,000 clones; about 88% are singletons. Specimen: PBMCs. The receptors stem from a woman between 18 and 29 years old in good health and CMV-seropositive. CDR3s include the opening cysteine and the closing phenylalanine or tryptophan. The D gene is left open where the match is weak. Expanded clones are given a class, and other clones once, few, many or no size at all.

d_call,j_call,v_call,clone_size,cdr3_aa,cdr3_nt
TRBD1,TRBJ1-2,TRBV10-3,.,CAITSTGFYGYTF,TGTGCCATCACCTCGACAGGGTTCTATGGCTACACCTTC
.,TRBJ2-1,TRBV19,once,CASRLTRKEQFF,TGTGCCAGTAGGCTTACTAGAAAAGAGCAGTTCTTC
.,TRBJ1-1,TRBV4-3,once,CASSQVVRGTEAFF,TGCGCCAGCAGCCAAGTAGTCAGAGGGACTGAAGCTTTCTTT
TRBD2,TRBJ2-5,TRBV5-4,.,CASSFGLEETQYF,TGTGCCAGCAGCTTCGGACTAGAAGAGACCCAGTACTTC
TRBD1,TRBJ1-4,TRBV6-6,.,CASSDREDETNEKLFF,TGTGCCAGCAGCGACAGGGAGGATGAAACTAATGAAAAACTGTTTTTT
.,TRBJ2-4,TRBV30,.,CAWSYENIQYF,TGTGCCTGGAGTTATGAAAACATTCAGTACTTC
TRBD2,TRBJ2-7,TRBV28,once,CASSSARLAGGHEQYF,TGTGCCAGCAGTTCCGCTCGACTAGCGGGAGGACACGAGCAGTACTTC
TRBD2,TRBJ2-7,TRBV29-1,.,CSTAGVNYEQYF,TGCAGCACGGCGGGGGTGAACTACGAGCAGTACTTC
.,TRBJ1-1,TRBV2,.,CASSERLGRETEAFF,TGTGCCAGCAGTGAAAGGTTGGGGAGGGAAACTGAAGCTTTCTTT
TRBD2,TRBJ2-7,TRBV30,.,CAWSVSSGSVYEQYF,TGTGCCTGGAGTGTATCGAGCGGGAGCGTCTACGAGCAGTACTTC
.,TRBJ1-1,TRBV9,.,CASSGGNTEAFF,TGTGCCAGCAGCGGCGGCAACACTGAAGCTTTCTTT
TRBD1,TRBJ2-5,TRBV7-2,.,CASSIGTVVQETQYF,TGTGCCAGCAGCATTGGGACAGTAGTCCAAGAGACCCAGTACTTC
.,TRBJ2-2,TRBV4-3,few,CASSQDGWARGRAGGELFF,TGCGCCAGCAGCCAAGATGGATGGGCTAGGGGGAGGGCTGGCGGGGAGCTGTTTTTT
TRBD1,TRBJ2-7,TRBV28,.,CASSKTGQGGDEQYF,TGTGCCAGCAGCAAAACGGGACAGGGGGGGGACGAGCAGTACTTC
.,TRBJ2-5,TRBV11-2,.,CASSLDGHRYQETQYF,TGTGCCAGCAGCTTAGACGGACACCGGTACCAAGAGACCCAGTACTTC
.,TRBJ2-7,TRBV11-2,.,CASSLSGQNEQYF,TGTGCCAGCAGCTTGAGTGGGCAAAACGAGCAGTACTTC
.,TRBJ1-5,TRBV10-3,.,CAISDPGNNQPQHF,TGTGCCATCAGTGACCCAGGGAACAATCAGCCCCAGCATTTT
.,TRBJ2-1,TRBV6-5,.,CASSYRGGEQFF,TGTGCCAGCAGTTACAGGGGCGGTGAGCAGTTCTTC
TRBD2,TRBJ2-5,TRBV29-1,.,CSVAAAGYLQETQYF,TGCAGCGTTGCCGCAGCGGGATATCTCCAAGAGACCCAGTACTTC
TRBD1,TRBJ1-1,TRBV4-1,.,CASSTRTGRGEAFF,TGCGCCAGCAGCACTCGGACAGGGAGGGGTGAAGCTTTCTTT
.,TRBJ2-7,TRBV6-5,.,CASTRTAGHEQYF,TGTGCCAGCACGCGGACAGCCGGACACGAGCAGTACTTC
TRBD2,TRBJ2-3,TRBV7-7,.,CASSSTGGRADTQYF,TGTGCCAGCAGCTCGACTGGCGGGAGGGCAGATACGCAGTATTTT
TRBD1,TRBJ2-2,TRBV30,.,CAGTVNTGELFF,TGTGCCGGGACAGTGAACACCGGGGAGCTGTTTTTT
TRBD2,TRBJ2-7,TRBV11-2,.,CASSGGLGSTYEQYF,TGTGCCAGCAGCGGGGGACTAGGGAGTACCTACGAGCAGTACTTC
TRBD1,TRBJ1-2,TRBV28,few,CASSLAPGTGGPLYF,TGTGCCAGCAGTTTAGCCCCCGGGACAGGGGGCCCTTTGTACTTC
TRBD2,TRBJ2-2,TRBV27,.,CASSLASGRTNTGELFF,TGTGCCAGCAGTTTAGCTAGCGGGAGAACGAACACCGGGGAGCTGTTTTTT
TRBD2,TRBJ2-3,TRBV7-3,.,CASSERLAASTDTQYF,TGTGCCAGCAGCGAACGTCTAGCGGCTAGCACAGATACGCAGTATTTT
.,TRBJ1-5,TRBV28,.,CASIPGGADNQPQHF,TGTGCCAGCATACCTGGGGGGGCGGACAATCAGCCCCAGCATTTT
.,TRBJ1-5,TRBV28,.,CASSSENQPQHF,TGTGCCAGCAGTTCAGAAAACCAGCCCCAGCATTTT
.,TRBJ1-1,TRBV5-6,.,CASSLPGPSRGTEAFF,TGTGCCAGCAGCTTGCCAGGGCCGAGCCGGGGGACTGAAGCTTTCTTT
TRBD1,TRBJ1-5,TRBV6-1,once,CASRPGQADNQPQHF,TGTGCCAGCAGGCCGGGACAGGCGGACAATCAGCCCCAGCATTTT
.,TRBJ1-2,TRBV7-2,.,CASSPPGLGGYTF,TGTGCCAGCAGTCCCCCGGGTCTAGGTGGCTACACCTTC
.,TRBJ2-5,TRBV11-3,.,CASSLSQGETQYF,TGTGCCAGCAGCTTATCGCAGGGTGAGACCCAGTACTTC
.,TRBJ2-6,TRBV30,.,CAWSPRWGLGALSSGANVLTF,TGTGCCTGGAGTCCCCGCTGGGGCCTGGGGGCGCTATCTTCTGGGGCCAACGTCCTGACTTTC
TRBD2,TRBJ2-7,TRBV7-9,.,CASSPTSGRTRYEQYF,TGTGCCAGCAGTCCCACTAGCGGGAGGACTAGGTACGAGCAGTACTTC
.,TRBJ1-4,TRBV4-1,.,CASSQEGARWNEKLFF,TGCGCCAGCAGCCAAGAAGGGGCCAGGTGGAATGAAAAACTGTTTTTT
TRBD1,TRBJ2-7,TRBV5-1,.,CASSESGTESYEQYF,TGCGCCAGCAGCGAATCCGGGACAGAGTCCTACGAGCAGTACTTC
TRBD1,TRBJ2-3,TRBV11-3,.,CASSTRTGSTDTQYF,TGTGCCAGCAGCACCCGGACAGGGAGCACAGATACGCAGTATTTT
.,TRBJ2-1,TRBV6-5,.,CASSLGAADNEQFF,TGTGCCAGCAGTTTGGGGGCTGCAGACAATGAGCAGTTCTTC
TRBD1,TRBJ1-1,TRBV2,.,CASSLTTTGRSTEAFF,TGTGCCAGCAGCCTTACTACGACAGGGCGAAGCACTGAAGCTTTCTTT